A selection of T cell receptor beta chains follows, all from one sample in a study of blood T cell repertoires in COVID-19. Sequencing used immunoSEQ multiplex PCR; TCRdb keeps in-frame clones, though not all of them. The sample lists hundreds of thousands of clones; around 89% were seen once. Sequenced sample: PBMCs or T cells enriched from blood (not recorded which). These receptors all stem from a woman aged 60-75 years in a cohort exposed to, infected with or recovered from COVID-19 (not recorded which). The CDR3 runs from the conserved cysteine through the conserved F or W. A D gene is named only where the DNA matches it firmly. Clone sizes are given selectively: once, few, many, or a class where the clone is expanded.

abundance	v_gene	d_gene	j_gene	CDR3nt	CDR3aa
few	TRBV7-9	TRBD2	TRBJ2-7	TGTGCCAGCAGCCCGACTAGCGGGAAGACTCACGAGCAGTACTTC	CASSPTSGKTHEQYF
-	TRBV28	TRBD1	TRBJ1-2	TGTGCCAGCAGTTTTCGGGGGCAGGGGGCAAACTATGGCTACACCTTC	CASSFRGQGANYGYTF
few	TRBV7-2	TRBD1	TRBJ2-1	TGTGCCAGCAGCCAACAAACCGGGACAGAGCCCTACAATGAGCAGTTCTTC	CASSQQTGTEPYNEQFF
-	TRBV27	-	TRBJ2-3	TGTGCCAGCTCCTGGGAGGGCACAGATACGCAGTATTTT	CASSWEGTDTQYF
-	TRBV6-5	TRBD2	TRBJ2-7	TGTGCCAGCAGTTACTCGCGGGGGACCTACGAGCAGTACTTC	CASSYSRGTYEQYF
-	TRBV5-1	TRBD1	TRBJ2-1	TGCGCCAGCAGCTTGTACCCCACAGGGGGCAATGAGCAGTTCTTC	CASSLYPTGGNEQFF
once	TRBV19	TRBD1	TRBJ1-5	TGTGCCAGTAGTAGGACAGGGACCAATCAGCCCCAGCATTTT	CASSRTGTNQPQHF
-	TRBV5-4	-	TRBJ1-1	TGTGCCAGCAGCTTGGCAGGGAACACTGAAGCTTTCTTT	CASSLAGNTEAFF
once	TRBV18	-	TRBJ1-3	TGTGCCAGCTCACCGACACCAGGGCCTGGAAACACCATATATTTT	CASSPTPGPGNTIYF
-	TRBV7-8	-	TRBJ2-7	TGTGCCAGCAGCTATACGACATACTACGAGCAGTACTTC	CASSYTTYYEQYF
-	TRBV28	TRBD1	TRBJ1-4	TGTGCCAGCAGTTTAGACAGGGGGGTAACTAATGAAAAACTGTTTTTT	CASSLDRGVTNEKLFF
-	TRBV18	TRBD2	TRBJ2-7	TGTGCCAGCTCACCGGGGCGGAGCGGGAGCCGCCCCTCCCAGCAGTACTTC	CASSPGRSGSRPSQQYF
-	TRBV11-2	-	TRBJ2-4	TGTGCCAGCAGCCTATCCAAAAACATTCAGTACTTC	CASSLSKNIQYF
-	TRBV7-9	-	TRBJ1-3	TGTGCCAGCAGCTTCGGCTCTGGAAACACCATATATTTT	CASSFGSGNTIYF
-	TRBV7-6	TRBD2	TRBJ2-7	TGTGCCAGCAGCTTAGAGGCAGCGGGAGGGAGCCACGAGCAGTACTTC	CASSLEAAGGSHEQYF
-	TRBV29-1	TRBD2	TRBJ2-2	TGCAGCGTTGAAATTGGCCTAGCGGGAGACACCGGGGAGCTGTTTTTT	CSVEIGLAGDTGELFF
-	TRBV11-2	-	TRBJ1-1	TGTGCCAGCAGCTTACCTGTGGGGGCCCAAGCTTTCTTT	CASSLPVGAQAFF
-	TRBV5-4	TRBD2	TRBJ2-7	TGTGCCAGCAGCTTGTCCGTGAGTAGCGGGGCTTACGAGCAGTACTTC	CASSLSVSSGAYEQYF
-	TRBV7-3	-	TRBJ2-3	TGTGCCAGCAGCTTATTAGCGGCCTCACGGGATACGCAGTATTTT	CASSLLAASRDTQYF
-	TRBV5-1	TRBD2	TRBJ2-1	TGCGCCAGCAGACGATTAGCGGGAGAGACCTACAATGAGCAGTTCTTC	CASRRLAGETYNEQFF
few	TRBV4-1	TRBD2	TRBJ2-7	TGCGCCAGCAGCCAGTGGATGGCTAGCGGGAGTTACGAGCAGTACTTC	CASSQWMASGSYEQYF
-	TRBV6-5	TRBD2	TRBJ2-1	TGTGCCAGCAGTTTTGAGGGAGGGCCTTCCGGCGAGCAGTTCTTC	CASSFEGGPSGEQFF
-	TRBV9	-	TRBJ2-1	TGTGCCAGCAGCGTAGCTGGGAGGTTCGAGCAGTTCTTC	CASSVAGRFEQFF
-	TRBV6-1	-	TRBJ2-4	TGTGCCAGCAGTGAGGAGGGAAAGGGAAACATTCAGTACTTC	CASSEEGKGNIQYF
once	TRBV3-1/TRBV3-2	TRBD1	TRBJ1-6	TGTGCCAGCAGCCCCTTAGGACAGGGGGCTTCACCCCTCCACTTT	CASSPLGQGASPLHF
once	TRBV23-1	-	TRBJ2-7	TGCGCCAACCGATCACAGGGTTTCCTCGAGCAGTACTTC	CANRSQGFLEQYF
once	TRBV4-1	TRBD1	TRBJ1-4	TGCGCCAGCAGCCTCCGACAGGGCGAAAAACTGTTTTTT	CASSLRQGEKLFF
-	TRBV5-5	-	TRBJ1-6	TGTGCCAGCAGCGCGGGGCAGGGATATTCACCCCTCCACTTT	CASSAGQGYSPLHF
-	TRBV4-1	-	TRBJ1-5	TGCGCCAGCAGCCAAGACCCTAATCAGCCCCAGCATTTT	CASSQDPNQPQHF
-	TRBV28	TRBD1	TRBJ1-5	TGTGCCAGCATTAAAGGACAGGGGGCAACTGGTAGCAATCAGCCCCAGCATTTT	CASIKGQGATGSNQPQHF
-	TRBV6-5	-	TRBJ1-6	TGTGCCAGCAGTTGGTCTCTACAGGGAAAATCACCCCTCCACTTT	CASSWSLQGKSPLHF
-	TRBV5-4	-	TRBJ1-2	TGTGCCAGCAGCTTGGATAGGGGATATGGCTACACCTTC	CASSLDRGYGYTF
-	TRBV28	-	TRBJ1-1	TGTGCCAGCAGTTTTAGCTTAGGCGGGGTAACTGAAGCTTTCTTT	CASSFSLGGVTEAFF
-	TRBV15	-	TRBJ2-1	TGTGCCACCAGCAGAGAACTCCCAGGGGGGAGGTTCTTC	CATSRELPGGRFF
-	TRBV28	-	TRBJ2-7	TGTGCCAGCACTCCCGGGTGGACAGCCTACGAGCAGTACTTC	CASTPGWTAYEQYF
-	TRBV10-2	-	TRBJ2-1	TGCGCCGGAAAAAATCAGGACTCCAATGAGCAGTTCTTC	CAGKNQDSNEQFF
-	TRBV5-1	TRBD1	TRBJ2-1	TGCGCCAGCAGCTCGGACAGGGACAATGAGCAGTTCTTC	CASSSDRDNEQFF
-	TRBV29-1	-	TRBJ1-1	TGCAGCGTTGGGGTCGCGGGGAACACTGAAGCTTTCTTT	CSVGVAGNTEAFF
-	TRBV19	-	TRBJ2-3	TGTGCCAGTACCAAACAGCACGAAAGCACAGATACGCAGTATTTT	CASTKQHESTDTQYF
-	TRBV5-6	TRBD1	TRBJ1-1	TGTGCCAGCAGTTGGGACAGGGGGGTACTAACTGAAGCTTTCTTT	CASSWDRGVLTEAFF